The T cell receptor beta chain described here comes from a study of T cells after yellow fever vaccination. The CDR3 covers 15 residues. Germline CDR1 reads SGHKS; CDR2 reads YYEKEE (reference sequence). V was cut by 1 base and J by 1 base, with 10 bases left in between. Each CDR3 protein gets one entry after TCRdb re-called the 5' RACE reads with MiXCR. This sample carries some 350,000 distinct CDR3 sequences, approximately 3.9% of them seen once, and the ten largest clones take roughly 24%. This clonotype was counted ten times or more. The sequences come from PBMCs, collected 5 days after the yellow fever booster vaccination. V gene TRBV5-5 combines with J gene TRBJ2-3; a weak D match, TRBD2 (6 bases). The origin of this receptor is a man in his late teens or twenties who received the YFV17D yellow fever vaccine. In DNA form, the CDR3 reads TGTGCCAGCAGCTTGTTTCCGGGGGGCACAGATACGCAGTATTTT. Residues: CASSLFPGGTDTQYF.